A single sample gave rise to the 3 T cell receptor beta chains below, sequenced in a study of T cell repertoires in cytomegalovirus infection. TCRdb ran MiXCR on the reads and lists one entry per CDR3 protein. Among under 200,000 distinct CDR3 sequences listed, 8.5% to 10% were seen once. Input material: PBMCs. The receptor set was obtained from a human donor in good health (CMV status not recorded). Some clones in this sample may be carry-over from other donors' samples.

This clonotype was seen repeatedly, ten times or more. The rearrangement joins TRBV24-1 to TRBJ2-7, with TRBD2 matching 9 bases. Germline trimming cut 3 bases from V and 2 bases from J; bases unmatched to any gene: 13. The length of the CDR3 is 18 residues. Germline CDR1 is KGHDR and CDR2 is SFDVKD. Here the CDR3 reads CATSDPRTSVSPTYEQYF. The CDR3 region has the DNA TGTGCCACCAGTGATCCCAGGACTAGCGTTTCCCCTACCTACGAGCAGTACTTC.

In this sample, this clonotype turned up once. A read error is possible here, since a much larger clone lies one base away. The chain has TRBV12-3 or TRBV12-4 and TRBJ1-5; no definite D call. Near its end, the DNA agrees better with TRBJ2-3, so the J call may be wrong. The CDR3 is 13 amino acids. CDR3 in amino acids: CASSLALGQPQYF. CDR3 sequence (DNA): TGTGCCAGCAGTTTAGCGTTGGGTCAGCCCCAGTATTTT.

The table lists this clonotype with a few counts. The chain has TRBV20-1 and TRBJ1-5; no firm D call. CDR1 is DFQATT, CDR2 SNEGSKA, per germline (reference sequence). There are 13 residues in the CDR3. The ends were cut back, 3 bases at V and 1 base at J, with 7 bases in the middle. Here the CDR3 DNA reads TGCAGTGCTAGTTTCAGCAGCAATCAGCCCCAGCATTTT. Its protein product is CSASFSSNQPQHF.